The rows below give T cell receptor beta chains drawn from one sample of a study of shared clonotypes between healthy human individuals. Generated by immunoSEQ multiplex PCR, the TCRdb table keeps only in-frame clones and is missing some. Among about 960,000 clones listed, around 80% were seen once. The specimen was memory CD4+ T cells sorted from blood. These receptors originate from a man aged 18 to 35 in good health. The CDR3 runs from the conserved cysteine through the conserved F or W. A D gene is named only where the DNA matches it firmly. The size entry is marked missing in some rows and otherwise reads once, few, many or a size class.

j_gene: TRBJ2-2; v_gene: TRBV14; abundance: -; d_gene: TRBD1; CDR3aa: CASSSPSETGQRTGELFF; CDR3nt: TGTGCCAGCAGCTCTCCCTCGGAGACAGGGCAAAGAACCGGGGAGCTGTTTTTT
j_gene: TRBJ2-1; v_gene: TRBV7-2; abundance: once; d_gene: TRBD1; CDR3aa: CASSPLAEGATYNEQFF; CDR3nt: TGTGCCAGCAGCCCCCTAGCTGAGGGGGCTACCTACAATGAGCAGTTCTTC
j_gene: TRBJ1-1; v_gene: TRBV18; abundance: -; d_gene: -; CDR3aa: CASSPLSNTEAFF; CDR3nt: TGTGCCAGCTCACCTCTGAGCAACACTGAAGCTTTCTTT
j_gene: TRBJ2-5; v_gene: TRBV7-7; abundance: few; d_gene: TRBD2; CDR3aa: CASSPGLAGEGETQYF; CDR3nt: TGTGCTAGCAGCCCGGGACTAGCGGGAGAAGGAGAGACCCAGTACTTC
j_gene: TRBJ2-7; v_gene: TRBV7-8; abundance: -; d_gene: TRBD1; CDR3aa: CASSFRDRVGSVTYEQYF; CDR3nt: TGTGCCAGCAGCTTTCGGGACAGGGTGGGGTCAGTGACCTACGAGCAGTACTTC
j_gene: TRBJ2-7; v_gene: TRBV6-1; abundance: -; d_gene: -; CDR3aa: CATEGGAGYEQYF; CDR3nt: TGTGCCACCGAGGGGGGAGCGGGCTACGAGCAGTACTTC
j_gene: TRBJ2-1; v_gene: TRBV5-1; abundance: -; d_gene: -; CDR3aa: CASSLKVEQFF; CDR3nt: TGCGCCAGCAGCTTGAAGGTTGAGCAGTTCTTC
j_gene: TRBJ1-3; v_gene: TRBV29-1; abundance: -; d_gene: -; CDR3aa: CTISLGNTIYF; CDR3nt: TGCACCATCAGTCTCGGAAACACCATATATTTT
j_gene: TRBJ1-6; v_gene: TRBV27; abundance: -; d_gene: -; CDR3aa: CASSSLDIKNSPLHF; CDR3nt: TGTGCCAGCAGTTCCCTGGACATAAAGAATTCACCCCTCCACTTT
j_gene: TRBJ2-7; v_gene: TRBV20-1; abundance: -; d_gene: -; CDR3aa: CSAKREYEQYF; CDR3nt: TGCAGTGCTAAGCGAGAATACGAGCAGTACTTC
j_gene: TRBJ2-7; v_gene: TRBV6-1; abundance: -; d_gene: TRBD1; CDR3aa: CASRPDGQGYEQYF; CDR3nt: TGTGCCAGCAGGCCGGATGGACAGGGCTACGAGCAGTACTTC
j_gene: TRBJ2-7; v_gene: TRBV1; abundance: many; d_gene: -; CDR3aa: CTSSQVVVGYSGRAYEQYF; CDR3nt: TGCACCAGCAGCCAAGTAGTGGTGGGGTATAGCGGGAGAGCCTACGAGCAGTACTTC
j_gene: TRBJ2-1; v_gene: TRBV9; abundance: -; d_gene: TRBD1; CDR3aa: CASSVEGRGPYNEQFF; CDR3nt: TGTGCCAGCAGCGTAGAGGGCAGGGGGCCTTACAATGAGCAGTTCTTC
j_gene: TRBJ1-6; v_gene: TRBV28; abundance: -; d_gene: -; CDR3aa: CASSLGNSPLHF; CDR3nt: TGTGCCAGCAGTTTAGGAAATTCACCCCTCCACTTT
j_gene: TRBJ2-3; v_gene: TRBV2; abundance: once; d_gene: -; CDR3aa: CASSEDGRRTDTQYF; CDR3nt: TGTGCCAGCAGTGAAGACGGGAGACGCACAGATACGCAGTATTTT
j_gene: TRBJ1-5; v_gene: TRBV18; abundance: -; d_gene: TRBD1; CDR3aa: CASSQDRGGGGQPQHF; CDR3nt: TGTGCCAGCTCACAGGACAGGGGGGGCGGTGGTCAGCCCCAGCATTTT
j_gene: TRBJ2-5; v_gene: TRBV4-1; abundance: -; d_gene: -; CDR3aa: CASSHPFGETQYF; CDR3nt: TGCGCCAGCAGCCATCCATTTGGGGAGACCCAGTACTTC
j_gene: TRBJ2-2; v_gene: TRBV28; abundance: few; d_gene: -; CDR3aa: CASSQGFGGTGELFF; CDR3nt: TGTGCCAGCAGTCAAGGATTTGGCGGCACCGGGGAGCTGTTTTTT
j_gene: TRBJ2-1; v_gene: TRBV10-1; abundance: -; d_gene: -; CDR3aa: CASPDVARAYYNEQFF; CDR3nt: TGCGCCAGCCCGGATGTAGCGAGGGCGTACTACAATGAGCAGTTCTTC
j_gene: TRBJ2-4; v_gene: TRBV19; abundance: -; d_gene: -; CDR3aa: CASSMGGAQNIQYF; CDR3nt: TGTGCCAGTAGTATGGGGGGCGCGCAAAACATTCAGTACTTC
j_gene: TRBJ1-3; v_gene: TRBV19; abundance: few; d_gene: TRBD1; CDR3aa: CASKPGQHLSGNTIYF; CDR3nt: TGTGCCAGTAAGCCGGGACAGCATTTATCTGGAAACACCATATATTTT
j_gene: TRBJ2-1; v_gene: TRBV5-4; abundance: once; d_gene: TRBD2; CDR3aa: CASSLRTSGGVNEQFF; CDR3nt: TGTGCCAGCAGCCTCCGGACTAGCGGGGGGGTAAATGAGCAGTTCTTC
j_gene: TRBJ2-7; v_gene: TRBV30; abundance: -; d_gene: TRBD1; CDR3aa: CAWSVPGQGREQYF; CDR3nt: TGTGCCTGGAGTGTACCCGGACAGGGACGAGAGCAGTACTTC
j_gene: TRBJ2-1; v_gene: TRBV27; abundance: -; d_gene: -; CDR3aa: CASSSLGQGSSYNEQFF; CDR3nt: TGTGCCAGCAGTTCCCTCGGGCAGGGTAGCTCCTACAATGAGCAGTTCTTC
j_gene: TRBJ1-2; v_gene: TRBV9; abundance: -; d_gene: -; CDR3aa: CASSVGTGGYGYTF; CDR3nt: TGTGCCAGCAGCGTAGGCACGGGGGGCTATGGCTACACCTTC
j_gene: TRBJ2-7; v_gene: TRBV6-5; abundance: -; d_gene: -; CDR3aa: CASSPTSYEQYF; CDR3nt: TGTGCCAGCAGTCCGACATCCTACGAGCAGTACTTC
j_gene: TRBJ2-7; v_gene: TRBV5-1; abundance: -; d_gene: -; CDR3aa: CASSLAGNTYEQYF; CDR3nt: TGCGCCAGCAGCTTGGCCGGGAACACCTACGAGCAGTACTTC
j_gene: TRBJ2-7; v_gene: TRBV6-5; abundance: many; d_gene: TRBD2; CDR3aa: CASRTSGTYEQYF; CDR3nt: TGTGCCAGCAGGACGAGCGGGACCTACGAGCAGTACTTC
j_gene: TRBJ1-4; v_gene: TRBV6-5; abundance: -; d_gene: TRBD1; CDR3aa: CASSYSNRGKEKLFF; CDR3nt: TGTGCCAGCAGTTACTCGAACAGGGGGAAGGAAAAACTGTTTTTT
j_gene: TRBJ2-5; v_gene: TRBV9; abundance: -; d_gene: TRBD1; CDR3aa: CASSQGVSPQETQYF; CDR3nt: TGTGCCAGCAGCCAGGGGGTCAGTCCCCAAGAGACCCAGTACTTC
j_gene: TRBJ2-5; v_gene: TRBV10-3; abundance: -; d_gene: -; CDR3aa: CAISGGAQETQYF; CDR3nt: TGTGCCATCAGTGGTGGCGCACAAGAGACCCAGTACTTC
j_gene: TRBJ2-1; v_gene: TRBV2; abundance: many; d_gene: TRBD2; CDR3aa: CASSGWASGGLITNEQFF; CDR3nt: TGTGCCAGCAGTGGGTGGGCTAGCGGAGGACTCATAACGAATGAGCAGTTCTTC
j_gene: TRBJ2-7; v_gene: TRBV2; abundance: -; d_gene: -; CDR3aa: CASSGSYEQYF; CDR3nt: TGTGCCAGCTCCGGGTCTTACGAGCAGTACTTC
j_gene: TRBJ1-6; v_gene: TRBV5-4; abundance: -; d_gene: -; CDR3aa: CASSLVGTRDSPLHF; CDR3nt: TGTGCCAGCAGCTTGGTTGGGACGCGGGATTCACCCCTCCACTTT
j_gene: TRBJ1-2; v_gene: TRBV9; abundance: -; d_gene: TRBD1; CDR3aa: CASRKTGTGDSPYGYTF; CDR3nt: TGTGCCAGCAGGAAAACCGGGACAGGCGATTCTCCCTATGGCTACACCTTC
j_gene: TRBJ1-4; v_gene: TRBV25-1; abundance: -; d_gene: -; CDR3aa: CASSEYVLTNEKLFF; CDR3nt: TGTGCCAGCAGTGAATACGTGTTAACTAATGAAAAACTGTTTTTT
j_gene: TRBJ1-5; v_gene: TRBV6-1; abundance: -; d_gene: -; CDR3aa: CASSETGGGQPQHF; CDR3nt: TGTGCCAGCAGTGAAACCGGGGGAGGTCAGCCCCAGCATTTT
j_gene: TRBJ2-2; v_gene: TRBV5-1; abundance: once; d_gene: -; CDR3aa: CASSLPLTGELFF; CDR3nt: TGCGCCAGCAGCCTCCCGCTGACCGGGGAGCTGTTTTTT
j_gene: TRBJ2-7; v_gene: TRBV7-2; abundance: -; d_gene: -; CDR3aa: CASSGLVYEQYF; CDR3nt: TGTGCCAGCAGCGGCCTAGTCTACGAGCAGTACTTC
j_gene: TRBJ2-7; v_gene: TRBV5-1; abundance: once; d_gene: TRBD1; CDR3aa: CASSLVSRQGVSYEQYF; CDR3nt: TGCGCCAGCAGCTTGGTCTCGAGACAGGGGGTATCCTACGAGCAGTACTTC
j_gene: TRBJ2-1; v_gene: TRBV11-2; abundance: few; d_gene: TRBD2; CDR3aa: CATALAGLYNEQFF; CDR3nt: TGTGCTACGGCCCTAGCGGGACTTTACAATGAGCAGTTCTTC
j_gene: TRBJ1-6; v_gene: TRBV29-1; abundance: -; d_gene: TRBD1; CDR3aa: CSVEDRRTGGRSPLHF; CDR3nt: TGCAGCGTTGAAGATCGGCGAACAGGGGGCCGATCACCCCTCCACTTT
j_gene: TRBJ2-3; v_gene: TRBV27; abundance: once; d_gene: TRBD2; CDR3aa: CASSLYLAGGPGDTQYF; CDR3nt: TGTGCCAGCAGTTTATACCTAGCGGGGGGGCCGGGTGATACGCAGTATTTT
j_gene: TRBJ2-7; v_gene: TRBV30; abundance: -; d_gene: -; CDR3aa: CAWSGVGNEQYF; CDR3nt: TGTGCCTGGAGTGGGGTAGGGAACGAGCAGTACTTC
j_gene: TRBJ2-3; v_gene: TRBV28; abundance: -; d_gene: -; CDR3aa: CASSSVRSSTDTQYF; CDR3nt: TGTGCCAGCAGTTCAGTAAGGTCCAGCACAGATACGCAGTATTTT
j_gene: TRBJ2-7; v_gene: TRBV7-2; abundance: -; d_gene: -; CDR3aa: CASSRGPSPAEQYF; CDR3nt: TGTGCCAGCAGCCGAGGGCCTTCCCCCGCCGAGCAGTACTTC
j_gene: TRBJ2-1; v_gene: TRBV5-1; abundance: -; d_gene: TRBD1; CDR3aa: CASSLDGTGYNEQFF; CDR3nt: TGCGCCAGCAGCTTGGACGGGACAGGATACAATGAGCAGTTCTTC
j_gene: TRBJ1-1; v_gene: TRBV5-1; abundance: -; d_gene: TRBD1; CDR3aa: CASSSNTGTGGTEAFF; CDR3nt: TGCGCCAGCAGCTCGAACACCGGGACAGGGGGAACTGAAGCTTTCTTT
j_gene: TRBJ2-3; v_gene: TRBV5-1; abundance: -; d_gene: TRBD1; CDR3aa: CASSQDGQATDTQYF; CDR3nt: TGCGCCAGCAGTCAAGACGGACAGGCCACAGATACGCAGTATTTT
j_gene: TRBJ1-2; v_gene: TRBV14; abundance: few; d_gene: TRBD1; CDR3aa: CASSQDPNRGGYTF; CDR3nt: TGTGCCAGCAGCCAAGATCCAAACAGGGGTGGCTACACCTTC
j_gene: TRBJ2-2; v_gene: TRBV19; abundance: -; d_gene: TRBD2; CDR3aa: CASGLAANTGELFF; CDR3nt: TGTGCCAGTGGCCTAGCGGCGAACACCGGGGAGCTGTTTTTT
j_gene: TRBJ1-3; v_gene: TRBV29-1; abundance: -; d_gene: -; CDR3aa: CSVVTEGNTIYF; CDR3nt: TGCAGCGTTGTAACGGAGGGAAACACCATATATTTT
j_gene: TRBJ2-7; v_gene: TRBV7-9; abundance: -; d_gene: -; CDR3aa: CASSPDLGAYEQYF; CDR3nt: TGTGCCAGCAGCCCAGACCTGGGGGCCTACGAGCAGTACTTC
j_gene: TRBJ2-3; v_gene: TRBV12-2; abundance: few; d_gene: -; CDR3aa: CASRLEGTTDTQYF; CDR3nt: TGTGCAAGTCGCTTGGAGGGGACCACAGATACGCAGTATTTT
j_gene: TRBJ1-2; v_gene: TRBV5-1; abundance: many; d_gene: -; CDR3aa: CASSLANYGYTF; CDR3nt: TGCGCCAGCAGCTTGGCTAACTATGGCTACACCTTC
j_gene: TRBJ2-1; v_gene: TRBV28; abundance: -; d_gene: TRBD2; CDR3aa: CASSSQAGNSYNEQFF; CDR3nt: TGTGCCAGCAGTTCCCAAGCGGGAAACTCCTACAATGAGCAGTTCTTC
j_gene: TRBJ2-7; v_gene: TRBV11-2; abundance: -; d_gene: -; CDR3aa: CASSLVWRGEQYF; CDR3nt: TGTGCCAGCAGCTTAGTCTGGCGGGGCGAGCAGTACTTC